This T cell receptor beta chain derives from a study of OX40 agonist ivuxolimab in advanced cancers. Autoimmune disease history or systemic immunosuppression barred patients. Sequenced by immunoSEQ multiplex PCR; TCRdb stores in-frame clones only, minus some. The sample records about 48,000 clones, 81% being singletons. Per germline, CDR1 MNHEY and CDR2 SVGAGI. The CDR3 extends over 13 amino acids. The V and J ends lost 7 bases and 1 base respectively, with 10 bases between them. The sample was CD4+ or CD8+ T cells sorted from blood, taken in a trial of the OX40 agonist ivuxolimab. This clonotype was sampled from an adult with an advanced solid tumor such as melanoma, head and neck, liver or kidney cancer. The chain recombines TRBV6-5 with TRBJ1-1; unclear D gene. This CDR3 is CASTHGQNTEAFF. The CDR3 bases are TGTGCCAGCACCCACGGTCAGAACACTGAAGCTTTCTTT.